One and the same sample provided the 32 T cell receptor beta chains below, sequenced in a study of identical twins. TCRdb re-called the 5' RACE reads with MiXCR, one entry per CDR3 protein. Of about 530,000 distinct CDR3 sequences in the sample, 15% were seen once. These same data were also listed under a study on yellow fever vaccine responses in identical twins.

The sequencing input was CD4+ T cells sorted from blood. The receptors here all came from a woman between 18 and 29 years old in good health.

This clonotype showed up just a few times. The rearrangement joins TRBV7-9 to TRBJ2-7; D is possibly TRBD2 (5 bases). The germline CDR1 and CDR2 sequences are SEHNR and FQNEAQ (reference sequence). Trimming cost V 1 base and J 4 bases, with 14 bases left between them. This CDR3 region has 15 residues. Here the CDR3 DNA reads TGTGCCAGCAGCTTAGGAAGCGGCCTCGGATACGAGCAGTACGTC. This translates into CASSLGSGLGYEQYV.

The genes are TRBV5-1 and TRBJ1-3; D perhaps matches TRBD1 (5 bases). The V gene's germline CDR1 is SGHRS and CDR2 YFSETQ. Trimming removed 5 bases from V and 0 bases from J, with 12 bases in between. This CDR3 contains 15 residues. CDR3: CASRADISSGNTIYF. DNA for the CDR3: TGCGCCAGCAGAGCGGACATATCCTCTGGAAACACCATATATTTT.

This chain connects TRBV5-1 to TRBJ1-1; 7 bases fit TRBD1. Germline CDR1 is SGHRS and CDR2 is YFSETQ. The CDR3 contains 15 residues. V was clipped by 2 bases and J by 4 bases; unmatched bases: 8. The CDR3 loop reads CASSLHPQGVTEAFF. CDR3 in DNA: TGCGCCAGCAGCTTACATCCCCAGGGGGTCACTGAAGCTTTCTTT.

V usage is TRBV5-1 and J usage is TRBJ2-1; no firm D call. The germline V and J ends were trimmed by 0 bases and 4 bases, with 8 bases remaining between them. Germline CDR1 is SGHRS and CDR2 is YFSETQ. CDR3 length: 14 residues. The CDR3 coding sequence is TGCGCCAGCAGCTTGGAGGGAATTTACAATGAGCAGTTCTTC. Translation: CASSLEGIYNEQFF.

The sample holds many counts of this clonotype. CDR3 sequence (DNA): TGTGCCAGCAGACCAGGGTGGCGGAACACTGAAGCTTTCTTT. This translates into CASRPGWRNTEAFF. This chain joins TRBV6-1 and TRBJ1-1; tentatively, D is TRBD1 (5 bases). V was shortened by 6 bases and J by 1 base, with 12 bases between the two germline ends. This CDR3 is built from 14 residues. The germline V gene encodes CDR1 MNHNS and CDR2 SASEGT.

CDR3 sequence: CASTLETEGDRQYF. In DNA, the CDR3 is TGTGCCAGCACCTTAGAGACCGAGGGGGACAGGCAGTACTTC. This rearrangement joins TRBV12-3 or TRBV12-4 to TRBJ2-7; TRBD1 agrees at 7 bases. This CDR3 has 14 amino acids. The J segment lost 9 bases and the V segment lost 7 bases, leaving 15 bases of the junction unmatched.

The chain links TRBV6-1 to TRBJ2-7; 10 nucleotides agree with TRBD2. The CDR3 loop spans 14 amino acids. The germline V gene encodes CDR1 MNHNS and CDR2 SASEGT. Trimming at V came to 7 bases and at J to 1 base, leaving 4 bases not matched to a gene. CDR3 sequence: CASKWTSGSYEQYF. CDR3 coding DNA: TGTGCCAGCAAATGGACTAGCGGATCCTACGAGCAGTACTTC.

This clonotype was counted between two and nine times. The rearrangement links TRBV2 to TRBJ1-1; D might be TRBD1 (5 bases). Germline V CDR1 and CDR2: SNHLY, FYNNEI. The CDR3 length is 13 residues. V was clipped by 7 bases and J by 5 bases, with 14 bases between them. The DNA for the CDR3 is TGTGCCAGCACTACTTGGGGCGGGACTGAAGCTTTCTTT. Amino acid sequence: CASTTWGGTEAFF.

This clonotype was observed once. The chain joins TRBV5-1 to TRBJ2-2; 8 bases agree with TRBD2. This CDR3 has 16 residues. V lost 4 bases, J lost 7 bases, and 12 bases stayed unmatched. Germline CDR1 and CDR2: SGHRS and YFSETQ. CDR3 sequence: CASSPGGLVWGGELFF. The CDR3, as DNA: TGCGCCAGCAGCCCTGGGGGACTAGTCTGGGGCGGGGAGCTGTTTTTT. Looking up the rest from reference TRBV5-1 and TRBJ2-2 gives the full variable domain: KAGVTQTPRYLIKTRGQQVTLSCSPISGHRSVSWYQQTPGQGLQFLFEYFSETQRNKGNFPGRFSGRQFSNSRSEMNVSTLELGDSALYLCASSPGGLVWGGELFFGEGSRLTVL.

This clonotype has just a few counts. The chain joins TRBV12-3 or TRBV12-4 to TRBJ2-7; D perhaps matches TRBD1 (6 bases). V shed 6 bases and J shed 3 bases, with 15 bases lying between them. CDR3 length equals 14 residues. Written as DNA, the CDR3 is TGTGCCAGCAGCCTTGGGACACGGGACTACGAGCAGTACGTC. It translates to CASSLGTRDYEQYV.

There are a few counts of this clonotype. This CDR3 is CASSNRQGGEAFF. The CDR3 DNA sequence: TGTGCCAGCAGTAACCGACAGGGTGGTGAAGCTTTCTTT. The chain links TRBV6-5 to TRBJ1-1; TRBD1 matches 7 bases. V trimming: 5 bases; J trimming: 7 bases; junction bases outside the gene matches: 7. The CDR3 totals 13 residues. Germline CDR1 and CDR2: MNHEY and SVGAGI.

This clonotype occurred a few times. V is TRBV12-3 or TRBV12-4 and J is TRBJ1-5; D unresolved. Trimming took off 3 bases at V and 6 bases at J, with 9 bases between the two ends. The CDR3 consists of 13 residues. CDR3 residues: CASSFVSGQPQHF. CDR3 bases: TGTGCCAGCAGTTTTGTCTCTGGTCAGCCCCAGCATTTT.

This clonotype came up a few times. This chain links TRBV20-1 with TRBJ1-2, with D hard to call. V lost 6 bases to trimming and J lost 4 bases, with 3 bases between them. Per the germline V gene, CDR1 is DFQATT and CDR2 is SNEGSKA (reference sequence). This CDR3 region has 9 residues. The CDR3 loop is CSAFYGYTF. CDR3 in DNA: TGCAGTGCGTTCTATGGCTACACCTTC.

This clonotype was detected only a few times. This rearrangement joins TRBV15 to TRBJ2-3, with a weak D call TRBD2 (5 bases). With 3 bases removed from V and 2 bases from J, the gap between germline ends came to 21 bases. Germline loops: CDR1 LNHNV, CDR2 YYDKDF (reference sequence). The CDR3 runs 18 residues. The CDR3 is CATSSTLANLRDTDTQYF. In DNA, the CDR3 is TGTGCCACCAGCAGCACACTTGCCAACCTCCGGGACACAGATACGCAGTATTTT. Based on the CDR3 plus reference TRBV15 and TRBJ2-3, the full variable domain is DAMVIQNPRYQVTQFGKPVTLSCSQTLNHNVMYWYQQKSSQAPKLLFHYYDKDFNNEADTPDNFQSRRPNTSFCFLDIRSPGLGDTAMYLCATSSTLANLRDTDTQYFGPGTRLTVL.

This chain uses TRBV20-1 with TRBJ2-1; the match to TRBD2 covers 15 bases. Germline trimming cut 5 bases from V and 6 bases from J; bases unmatched to any gene: 5. The CDR3 runs 15 residues. Per the germline V gene, CDR1 is DFQATT and CDR2 is SNEGSKA (reference sequence). CDR3 DNA: TGCAGTGCTGTACCGGGACTAGCGGGGGGCAATGAGCAGTTCTTC. It translates to CSAVPGLAGGNEQFF.

The chain carries TRBV7-8 and TRBJ1-1; possible D gene TRBD1, 5 bases. The germline CDR1 and CDR2 sequences are SGHVS and FQNEAQ. The CDR3 sequence is 12 residues long. Trimming took off 7 bases at V and 4 bases at J, with 10 bases between the two ends. CDR3 loop: CASKSRGTEAFF. The CDR3 region has the DNA TGTGCCAGCAAGTCAAGGGGCACTGAAGCTTTCTTT. The complete variable domain, with remaining parts taken from reference TRBV7-8 and TRBJ1-1, reads GAGVSQSPRYKVAKRGQDVALRCDPISGHVSLFWYQQALGQGPEFLTYFQNEAQLDKSGLPSDRFFAERPEGSVSTLKIQRTQQEDSAVYLCASKSRGTEAFFGQGTRLTVV.

V gene TRBV2 combines with J gene TRBJ2-3; a possible D gene is TRBD2 (6 bases). CDR1 is SNHLY, CDR2 FYNNEI, per germline. V shed 6 bases and J shed 2 bases, with 15 bases lying between them. The CDR3 runs to 15 residues. The CDR3 nucleotides read TGTGCCAGCAGCGGGAGCCAGAGGTACACAGATACGCAGTATTTT. Its translation is CASSGSQRYTDTQYF.

The gene calls are TRBV20-1 and TRBJ2-7; 9 bases map to TRBD2. The CDR3 has 16 residues. CDR1 and CDR2 from the germline V gene are DFQATT and SNEGSKA (reference sequence). The CDR3 here is CCAREFLAGKRYEQYV. Written as DNA, the CDR3 is TGCTGTGCTAGAGAGTTTCTAGCGGGGAAACGCTACGAGCAGTACGTC.

V gene TRBV5-1 combines with J gene TRBJ2-2; 9 positions match TRBD2. Germline V gives CDR1 SGHRS, CDR2 YFSETQ. Unmatched junction bases numbered 8, after V lost 4 bases and J lost 4 bases. The CDR3 runs to 16 residues. The CDR3 DNA reads as TGCGCCAGCAGCCCAAGGGATAGCGGGAGCACCGGGGAGCTGTTTTTT. Its translation is CASSPRDSGSTGELFF.

V gene TRBV14 combines with J gene TRBJ2-1; 9 nucleotides align to TRBD1. Germline values: CDR1 SGHDN, CDR2 FVKESK. The J segment lost 10 bases and the V segment lost 2 bases, leaving 9 bases of the junction unmatched. This CDR3 region has 15 residues. This CDR3 reads CASSQLTGGRGEQFF. CDR3 nucleotide sequence: TGTGCCAGCAGCCAATTGACAGGGGGGCGGGGGGAGCAGTTCTTC. Supplemented by reference TRBV14 and TRBJ2-1, the full variable domain reads EAGVTQFPSHSVIEKGQTVTLRCDPISGHDNLYWYRRVMGKEIKFLLHFVKESKQDESGMPNNRFLAERTGGTYSTLKVQPAELEDSGVYFCASSQLTGGRGEQFFGPGTRLTVL.

CDR3 in amino acids: CAISFGTGVYEQYF. For the CDR3, the DNA is TGTGCCATCAGCTTCGGGACAGGGGTGTACGAGCAGTACTTC. This chain connects TRBV10-3 to TRBJ2-7, with 10 bases fitting TRBD1. CDR1 is ENHRY and CDR2 is SYGVKD in the germline V gene. The CDR3 is made up of 14 amino acids. With V trimmed by 6 bases and J by 4 bases, 6 bases remained unmatched.

The chain carries TRBV20-1 and TRBJ2-3; 7 bases align to TRBD2. From germline, CDR1 is DFQATT and CDR2 SNEGSKA (reference sequence). The CDR3 runs 15 residues. Trimming at V came to 5 bases and at J to 0 bases, leaving 8 bases not matched to a gene. CDR3 in DNA: TGCAGTGCTCAGCCCCCCGGGGGGAGCACAGATACGCAGTATTTT. The encoded protein is CSAQPPGGSTDTQYF.

The V and J genes are TRBV10-3 and TRBJ2-7; D gene ambiguous. The germline V and J ends were trimmed by 6 bases and 0 bases, with 15 bases remaining between them. Germline V gene sequence: CDR1 ENHRY, CDR2 SYGVKD. The CDR3 loop spans 15 amino acids. The CDR3 loop is CAISPDPLGSYEQYV. The CDR3 region has the DNA TGTGCCATCAGCCCGGACCCATTGGGCTCCTACGAGCAGTACGTC.

This clonotype was picked up many times. The chain links TRBV29-1 to TRBJ2-3; 8 bases are shared with TRBD2. The CDR3 is 12 amino acids. The germline CDR1 and CDR2 sequences are SQVTM and ANQGSEA. With V trimmed by 6 bases and J by 3 bases, 2 bases remained unmatched. CDR3 bases: TGCAGCGTGACTAGCGCGACAGATACGCAGTATTTT. Protein: CSVTSATDTQYF.

This clonotype was observed a few times. The J gene is TRBJ2-5, the V gene TRBV28; the D gene is possibly TRBD2 (6 bases). V dropped 3 bases and J dropped 7 bases, with 12 bases sitting between them. Germline V gene lookup returns CDR1 MDHEN and CDR2 SYDVKM. The CDR3 spans 13 residues. The CDR3: CASSLWGVGTQYF. The CDR3 DNA reads as TGTGCCAGCAGTTTGTGGGGGGTAGGGACCCAGTACTTC.

Points on this clonotype: Relative to the germline gene, one junction end is altered; a read error may explain this. The chain recombines TRBV3-1 with TRBJ2-1; perhaps TRBD2 as D (6 bases). Per germline, CDR1 LGHDT and CDR2 YNNKEL (reference sequence). The CDR3 runs to 15 residues. The CDR3, as DNA: TGTGCCAGCACCCAAGTCCCGGGACTCCTTAATGAGCAGTTCTTC. Amino acid sequence: CASTQVPGLLNEQFF.

The chain has TRBV10-3 and TRBJ2-2; TRBD2 might be the D (5 bases). V lost 10 bases, J lost 2 bases, and 11 bases lay in between. The CDR3 runs to 13 residues. The V gene's germline CDR1 is ENHRY and CDR2 SYGVKD. The CDR3 reads CATRTQNTGELFF. The CDR3 DNA follows: TGTGCCACAAGGACTCAAAACACCGGGGAGCTGTTTTTT.

This clonotype was detected only a few times. The genes are TRBV20-1 and TRBJ2-7, with 8 bases fitting TRBD1. The CDR3 totals 14 residues. CDR1 and CDR2 (germline): DFQATT, SNEGSKA (reference sequence). J lost 6 bases, V lost 5 bases, and 12 bases had no gene match. As DNA, the CDR3 is TGCAGTGCTTACCGCGGACAGGGTCGGTCCGAGCAGTACTTC. Residues: CSAYRGQGRSEQYF.

This chain links TRBV20-1 with TRBJ2-5; 9 nucleotides agree with TRBD2. The junction had 8 bases not matched to a gene; V was cut back by 4 bases and J by 5 bases. This CDR3 contains 14 residues. The germline V gene has CDR1 DFQATT and CDR2 SNEGSKA (reference sequence). The CDR3 sequence is CSANSGLAFETQYF. CDR3 DNA: TGCAGTGCTAATTCCGGACTAGCGTTTGAGACCCAGTACTTC.

This clonotype was counted a few times. J is TRBJ2-3 and V is TRBV24-1; 7 bases align to TRBD1. There are 13 residues in the CDR3. Germline V gene data show CDR1 as KGHDR and CDR2 as SFDVKD. Trimming took 10 bases from V and 3 from J; bases not matched to a gene: 6. CDR3 DNA: TGTGCCACACAGGGGAGTGGGACAGATACGCAGTATTTT. Its protein product is CATQGSGTDTQYF.

The chain couples TRBV20-1 to TRBJ2-2; TRBD2 matches 7 bases. Germline CDR1 and CDR2: DFQATT and SNEGSKA (reference sequence). V dropped 1 base and J dropped 0; count of bases not matched to a gene: 5. The CDR3 is 16 residues long. The CDR3 DNA follows: TGCAGTGCTAGAGTACGGGGGGACGCGAACACCGGGGAGCTGTTTTTT. As protein: CSARVRGDANTGELFF.

The sample holds many counts of this clonotype. The genes are TRBV12-3 or TRBV12-4 and TRBJ1-5, with 8 bases matching TRBD1. Unmatched junction bases numbered 5, after V lost 6 bases and J lost 4 bases. The CDR3 is 14 residues long. The CDR3 loop reads CASRPGQGNQPQHF. For the CDR3, the DNA is TGTGCCAGCAGACCCGGACAGGGTAATCAGCCCCAGCATTTT.